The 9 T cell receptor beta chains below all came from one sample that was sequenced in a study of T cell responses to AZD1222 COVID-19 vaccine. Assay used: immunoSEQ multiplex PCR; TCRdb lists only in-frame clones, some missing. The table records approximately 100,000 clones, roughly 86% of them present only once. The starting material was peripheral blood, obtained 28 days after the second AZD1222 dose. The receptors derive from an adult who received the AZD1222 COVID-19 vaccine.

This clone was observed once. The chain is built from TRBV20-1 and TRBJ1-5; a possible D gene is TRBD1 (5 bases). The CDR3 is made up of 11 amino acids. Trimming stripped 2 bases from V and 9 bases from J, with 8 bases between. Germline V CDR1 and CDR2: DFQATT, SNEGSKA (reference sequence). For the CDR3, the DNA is TGCAGTGCTAGATTTGGGGGGCCCCAGCATTTT. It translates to CSARFGGPQHF.

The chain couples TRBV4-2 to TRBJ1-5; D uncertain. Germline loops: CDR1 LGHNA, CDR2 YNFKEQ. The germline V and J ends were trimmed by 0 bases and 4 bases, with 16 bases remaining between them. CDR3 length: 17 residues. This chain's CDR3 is CASSQDLTEQYNQPQHF. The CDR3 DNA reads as TGTGCCAGCAGCCAAGATCTAACCGAACAATATAATCAGCCCCAGCATTTT.

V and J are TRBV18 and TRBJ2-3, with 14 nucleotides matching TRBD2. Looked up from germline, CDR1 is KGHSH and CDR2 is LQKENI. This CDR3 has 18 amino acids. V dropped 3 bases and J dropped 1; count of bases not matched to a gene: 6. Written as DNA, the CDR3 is TGTGCCAGCTCACCGACTAGCGGGAGGGGTTCCGGCACAGATACGCAGTATTTT. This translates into CASSPTSGRGSGTDTQYF.

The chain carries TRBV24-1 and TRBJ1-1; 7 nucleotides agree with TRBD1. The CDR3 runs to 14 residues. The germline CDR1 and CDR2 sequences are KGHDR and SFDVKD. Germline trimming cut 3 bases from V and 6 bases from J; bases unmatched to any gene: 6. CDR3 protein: CATSDPRQGPEAFF. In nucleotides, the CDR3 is TGTGCCACCAGTGATCCAAGACAGGGTCCTGAAGCTTTCTTT.

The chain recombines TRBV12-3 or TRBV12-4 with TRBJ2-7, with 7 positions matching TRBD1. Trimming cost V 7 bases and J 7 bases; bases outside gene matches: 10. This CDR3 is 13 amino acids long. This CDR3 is CASTFGGTAEQYF. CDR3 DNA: TGTGCCAGCACCTTTGGTGGGACAGCAGAGCAGTACTTC.

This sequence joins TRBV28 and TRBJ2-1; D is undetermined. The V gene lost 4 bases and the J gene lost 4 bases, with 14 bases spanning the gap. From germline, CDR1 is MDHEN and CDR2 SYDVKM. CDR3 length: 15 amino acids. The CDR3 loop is CASSSSTGGYNEQFF. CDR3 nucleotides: TGTGCCAGCAGTTCGAGCACGGGTGGGTACAATGAGCAGTTCTTC.

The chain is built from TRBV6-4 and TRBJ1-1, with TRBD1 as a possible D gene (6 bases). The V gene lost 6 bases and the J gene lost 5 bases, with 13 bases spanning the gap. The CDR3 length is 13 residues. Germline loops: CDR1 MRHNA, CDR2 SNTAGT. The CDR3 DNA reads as TGTGCCAGCAGCGGACAGCGATCTACTGAAGCTTTCTTT. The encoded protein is CASSGQRSTEAFF.

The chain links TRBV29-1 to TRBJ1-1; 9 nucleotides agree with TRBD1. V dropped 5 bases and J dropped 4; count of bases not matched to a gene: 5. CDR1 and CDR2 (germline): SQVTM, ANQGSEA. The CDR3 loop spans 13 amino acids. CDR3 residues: CSVTGTGITEAFF. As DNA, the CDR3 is TGCAGCGTTACCGGGACAGGGATCACTGAAGCTTTCTTT.

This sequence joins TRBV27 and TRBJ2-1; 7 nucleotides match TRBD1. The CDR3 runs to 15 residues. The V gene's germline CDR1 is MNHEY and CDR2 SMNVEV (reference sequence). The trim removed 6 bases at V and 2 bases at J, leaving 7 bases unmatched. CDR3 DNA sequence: TGTGCCAGCAGGCCCGGGACAGCCCCCTACAATGAGCAGTTCTTC. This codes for CASRPGTAPYNEQFF.